These 13 T cell receptor beta chains were all obtained from the same sample, sequenced in a study of CD8 T cells in ankylosing spondylitis. Study-level results: One TCR beta motif, made up of eight highly homologous variants, appeared characteristic of ankylosing spondylitis blood.

MiXCR, applied by TCRdb to the 5' RACE reads, yields one record per CDR3 protein. The repertoire holds a few hundred thousand distinct CDR3 sequences, with about 17% as singletons. These receptors have no identified antigens. Sequencing was done on a sample of blood, either unsorted or a sorted T cell fraction (not recorded which). These receptors were obtained from a male donor with ankylosing spondylitis.

This clonotype has ten or more counts. The chain combines TRBV4-1 with TRBJ2-3, with D possibly TRBD2 on 6 matching bases. Germline-derived CDR1 and CDR2 are MGHRA and YSYEKL. The CDR3 covers 15 residues. Trimming removed 0 bases from V and 4 bases from J, with 11 bases in between. The CDR3 region has the DNA TGCGCCAGCAGCCAAGATGGAGTAGCGGCAGATACGCAGTATTTT. This sequence encodes CASSQDGVAADTQYF.

The chain recombines TRBV6-2 or TRBV6-3 with TRBJ2-2; D possibly corresponds to TRBD2 (6 bases). The CDR3 contains 15 residues. V was pared by 4 bases and J by 6 bases, with 15 bases between. The germline gives CDR1 MNHEY, CDR2 SVGEGT. CDR3 region: CASSSETSASGELFF. CDR3 in DNA: TGTGCCAGCAGTTCTGAGACTAGTGCGTCCGGGGAGCTGTTTTTT.

The table lists this clonotype with a few counts. The chain joins TRBV19 to TRBJ1-1, with D possibly matching TRBD1 (5 bases). Trimming removed 8 bases at V and 3 bases at J, with 10 bases between. The CDR3 totals 12 residues. Germline-derived CDR1 and CDR2 are LNHDA and SQIVND (reference sequence). CDR3 sequence reads: CASQAGDTEAFF. For the CDR3, the DNA is TGTGCCAGTCAAGCGGGGGACACTGAAGCTTTCTTT.

This rearrangement joins TRBV7-9 to TRBJ2-5; TRBD1 matches 10 bases. There are 14 residues in the CDR3. The germline CDR1 and CDR2 sequences are SEHNR and FQNEAQ (reference sequence). V lost 4 bases and J lost 5; bases outside the gene matches: 4. The CDR3 here is CASSSSGQGETQYF. DNA of the CDR3: TGTGCCAGCAGCTCCTCGGGACAGGGGGAGACCCAGTACTTC.

The rearrangement joins TRBV7-9 to TRBJ1-2; a possible D gene is TRBD1 (5 bases). The CDR3 consists of 13 residues. Germline V gene lookup returns CDR1 SEHNR and CDR2 FQNEAQ (reference sequence). V was cut by 4 bases and J by 5 bases, with 11 bases left in between. In DNA form, the CDR3 reads TGTGCCAGCAGCTGGGCGGACATTTATGGCTACACCTTC. Residues: CASSWADIYGYTF.

This clonotype was detected many times. The chain combines TRBV4-3 with TRBJ2-7; D is ambiguous. The CDR3 has 15 amino acids. V was cut by 0 bases and J by 0 bases, with 9 bases left in between. In germline, CDR1 is LGHNA, CDR2 YSLEER. The chain's CDR3 is CASSQDTEISYEQYF. The CDR3 DNA is TGCGCCAGCAGCCAAGATACGGAGATCTCCTACGAGCAGTACTTC.

This clonotype was observed a few times. The V call is TRBV6-2 or TRBV6-3, the J call TRBJ2-1, with unresolved D. Trimming removed 0 bases from V and 7 bases from J, with 7 bases in between. Germline values: CDR1 MNHEY, CDR2 SVGEGT. There are 13 residues in the CDR3. The CDR3 is CASSYSRKNEQFF. The CDR3, as DNA: TGTGCCAGCAGTTACTCGAGGAAGAATGAGCAGTTCTTC.

In its sample, this clonotype was seen a few times. The rearrangement links TRBV3-1 to TRBJ1-2; possible D gene TRBD1, 5 bases. Germline V lookup: CDR1 LGHDT, CDR2 YNNKEL (reference sequence). This CDR3 comprises 14 residues. V shed 0 bases and J shed 6 bases, with 11 bases lying between them. The chain's CDR3 is CASSQDWGKDGYTF. As DNA, the CDR3 is TGTGCCAGCAGCCAAGATTGGGGGAAGGATGGCTACACCTTC.

This clonotype was observed a few times. This sequence joins TRBV29-1 and TRBJ2-3; TRBD1 aligns across 7 bases. CDR1 and CDR2 (germline): SQVTM, ANQGSEA. V trimming: 7 bases; J trimming: 2 bases; junction bases outside the gene matches: 6. The CDR3 runs to 13 residues. CDR3 nucleotide sequence: TGCAGCGAAAGGACAGGCTTCACAGATACGCAGTATTTT. This sequence encodes CSERTGFTDTQYF.

The genes are TRBV5-6 and TRBJ2-1; D remains unclear. This CDR3 region has 13 residues. In germline, CDR1 is SGHDT, CDR2 YYEEEE. Deletions cut 4 bases from V and 5 bases from J, with 10 bases between. The CDR3 loop reads CASSGDTNNEQFF. Written as DNA, the CDR3 is TGTGCCAGCAGCGGCGACACTAACAATGAGCAGTTCTTC.

This clonotype occurred many times. The chain is built from TRBV7-2 and TRBJ2-4, with D unresolved. V was trimmed by 5 bases and J by 0 bases, leaving 11 bases between them. The length of the CDR3 is 15 residues. The germline CDR1 and CDR2 sequences are SGHTA and FQGNSA. CDR3 DNA: TGTGCCAGCAGCCTCAAGCTACTAGCCAAAAACATTCAGTACTTC. The encoded protein is CASSLKLLAKNIQYF.

The genes are TRBV20-1 and TRBJ1-2; D is perhaps TRBD1 (6 bases). The CDR3 contains 13 residues. CDR1 and CDR2 from the germline V gene are DFQATT and SNEGSKA (reference sequence). Trimming pared 7 bases from V and 5 bases from J, leaving 17 bases between. The CDR3: CSVTGKEWYGYTF. The CDR3 nucleotides read TGCAGTGTCACAGGGAAGGAGTGGTATGGCTACACCTTC.

In this sample, this clonotype turned up many times. J is TRBJ1-5 and V is TRBV29-1; TRBD1 matches 7 bases. This CDR3 is built from 13 residues. Per germline, CDR1 SQVTM and CDR2 ANQGSEA. The junction had 1 base not matched to a gene; V was cut back by 5 bases and J by 0 bases. CDR3 DNA: TGCAGCGTTCAGGGGGATAGCAATCAGCCCCAGCATTTT. This sequence encodes CSVQGDSNQPQHF.